The entry below gives a single T cell receptor beta chain sequence along with its context. This table comes from immunoSEQ multiplex PCR, and its TCRdb copy is limited to in-frame clones, with some not included. The sample includes 58,000 or so clones, roughly 74% of them seen just once. This sample was taken from a study of blood T cell repertoires in COVID-19. CDR1 is MNHEY and CDR2 is SMNVEV in the germline V gene (reference sequence). CDR3 length: 16 amino acids. V was cut by 3 bases and J by 1 base, with 12 bases left in between. This sequence originates from a woman older than 75 with acute or convalescent COVID-19. The chain has TRBV27 and TRBJ2-2; TRBD2 might be the D (5 bases). Sequencing input: peripheral blood. CDR3 sequence: CASSFLSAGNTGELFF. The CDR3 bases are TGTGCCAGCAGTTTTTTGAGTGCGGGGAACACCGGGGAGCTGTTTTTT.